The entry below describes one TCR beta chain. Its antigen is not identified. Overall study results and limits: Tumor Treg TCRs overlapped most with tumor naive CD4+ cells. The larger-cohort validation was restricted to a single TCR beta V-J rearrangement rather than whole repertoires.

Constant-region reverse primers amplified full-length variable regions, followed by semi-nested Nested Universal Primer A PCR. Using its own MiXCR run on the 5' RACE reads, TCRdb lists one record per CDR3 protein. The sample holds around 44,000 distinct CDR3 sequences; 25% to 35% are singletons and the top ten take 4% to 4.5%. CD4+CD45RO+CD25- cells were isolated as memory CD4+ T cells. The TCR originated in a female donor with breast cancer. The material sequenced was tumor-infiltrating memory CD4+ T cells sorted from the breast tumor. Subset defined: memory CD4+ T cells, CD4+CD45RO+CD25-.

The CDR3 loop reads CASSQAAGQPQHF. The CDR3 DNA reads as TGTGCCAGCAGCCAAGCGGCGGGCCAGCCCCAGCATTTT. The V gene is TRBV4-2, the J gene TRBJ1-5; D gene ambiguous. The CDR3 runs to 13 residues. Germline lookup yields CDR1 LGHNA and CDR2 YNFKEQ. V was cut by 1 base and J by 7 bases, with 8 bases left in between.